This TCR beta chain was documented in a study of cytomegalovirus exposure and HLA in healthy donors. Germline CDR1 LNHDA, CDR2 SQIVND (reference sequence). This CDR3 is 13 amino acids long. After removal of 10 bases from V and 8 bases from J, the junction contained 9 bases not matched to a gene. PCR used 60 Vbeta primers and 13 Jbeta primers. The method was immunoSEQ multiplex PCR; TCRdb's version includes in-frame clones alone and lacks a portion of them. The profile shows 200,000 or so clones, over 70% of them singletons. V and J are TRBV19 and TRBJ1-4, with TRBD1 identical over 8 bases. Sequenced sample: PBMCs. The TCR originated in a woman younger than 30 in good health and CMV-seropositive. For the CDR3, the DNA is TGTGCCACTTTAGGACAGGGTGGCGAAAAACTGTTTTTT. Protein sequence: CATLGQGGEKLFF.